This T cell receptor (beta chain) is from a study of T cells after yellow fever vaccination. Background on the study: When fractions had low cell numbers, they were prepared with SMART-Seq v4 Ultra Low Input. Study outcomes and limitations: Booster sampling recovered most clones from primary vaccination (around 97% CD4, around 88% CD8). Repertoires obtained by FACS sorting could include abundant clonotypes that entered as contaminants from the bulk population.

Germline V gene data show CDR1 as SGHTA and CDR2 as FQGNSA. V shed 2 bases and J shed 0 bases, with 22 bases lying between them. The CDR3 covers 19 residues. UMIs were added to TCR cDNA along with a universal primer site when it was made by 5'RACE template switching. Each CDR3 protein gets one entry after TCRdb re-called the 5' RACE reads with MiXCR. Here the sample spans approximately 550,000 distinct CDR3 sequences, 15% to 20% being singletons. This clonotype was seen ten or more times. The antigen is undetermined. The genes are TRBV7-2 and TRBJ1-2, with D possibly matching TRBD1 (6 bases). The specimen was PBMCs, collected 15 days after the yellow fever booster vaccination. This TCR was recovered from a man aged 25 to 40 who received the YFV17D yellow fever vaccine. DNA of the CDR3: TGTGCCAGCAGCTTATTACCATGGGAGGGCAGGGGTCCTAACTATGGCTACACCTTC. Translating it yields CASSLLPWEGRGPNYGYTF.